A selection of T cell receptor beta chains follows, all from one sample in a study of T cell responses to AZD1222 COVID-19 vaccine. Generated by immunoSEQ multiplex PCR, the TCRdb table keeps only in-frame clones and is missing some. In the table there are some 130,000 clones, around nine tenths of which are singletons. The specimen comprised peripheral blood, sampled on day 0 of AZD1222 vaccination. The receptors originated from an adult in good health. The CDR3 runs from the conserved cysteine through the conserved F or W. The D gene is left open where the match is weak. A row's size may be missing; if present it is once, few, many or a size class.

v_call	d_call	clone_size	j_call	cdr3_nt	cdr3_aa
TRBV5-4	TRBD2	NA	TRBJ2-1	TGTGCCAGCAGCTTTTCTCTACTAGCGGGAGAACTCAATGAGCAGTTCTTC	CASSFSLLAGELNEQFF
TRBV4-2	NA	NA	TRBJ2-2	TGTGCCAGCAGCCAAGCGAGCAGGAACACCGGGGAGCTGTTTTTT	CASSQASRNTGELFF
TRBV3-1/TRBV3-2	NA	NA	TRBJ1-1	TGTGCCAGCAGCCAATACCTGATGGACACTGAAGCTTTCTTT	CASSQYLMDTEAFF
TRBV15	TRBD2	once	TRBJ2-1	TGTGCCACCAGCAGGCCTCTAGCGGGTAATGAGCAGTTCTTC	CATSRPLAGNEQFF
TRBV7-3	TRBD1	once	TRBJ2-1	TGTGCCAGCAGCGTGGGACAGGGGTATGGGGAGTTCTTC	CASSVGQGYGEFF
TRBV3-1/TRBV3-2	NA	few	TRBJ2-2	TGTGCCAGCAGCCTCGGCGGGGCAAGAACCGGGGAGCTGTTTTTT	CASSLGGARTGELFF
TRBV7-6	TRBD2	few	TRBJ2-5	TGTGCCAGCAGCTTAGCGCTAGCGGGAGATGAGACCCAGTACTTC	CASSLALAGDETQYF
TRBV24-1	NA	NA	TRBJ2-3	TGTGCCACCAGTGATTCGGGACTCCGCGGAGATACGCAGTATTTT	CATSDSGLRGDTQYF
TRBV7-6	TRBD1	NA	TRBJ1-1	TGTGCCAGCAGCTTTGGACAGGGAAACACTGAAGCTTTCTTT	CASSFGQGNTEAFF
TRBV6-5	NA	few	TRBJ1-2	TGTGCCAGCAGTTCCCCCCTCGGCTACACCTTC	CASSSPLGYTF
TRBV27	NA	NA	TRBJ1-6	TGTGCCAGCAGTACAAACAATTCACCCCTCCACTTT	CASSTNNSPLHF
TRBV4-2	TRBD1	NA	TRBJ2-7	TGTGCCAGCAGCCAAGAAACAGGGGGAACCTACGAGCAGTACTTC	CASSQETGGTYEQYF
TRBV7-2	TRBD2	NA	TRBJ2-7	TGTGCCAGCAGCTTATTAGCGGGAGGGCCGGGGGACGAGCAGTACTTC	CASSLLAGGPGDEQYF
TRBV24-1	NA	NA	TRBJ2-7	TGTGCCACCAGTGATGGGGGGAGGTCCGAGCAGTACTTC	CATSDGGRSEQYF
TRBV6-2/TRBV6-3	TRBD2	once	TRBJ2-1	TGTGCCAGCAGTTTTGCCCTAGCGGGACATCTATCGGAGTTCTTC	CASSFALAGHLSEFF
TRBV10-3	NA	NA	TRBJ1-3	TGTGCCATCAGTAGGGGCGATGGAAACACCATATATTTT	CAISRGDGNTIYF
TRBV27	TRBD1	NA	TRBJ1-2	TGTGCCAGCAGTATGCGTGGGGACAGGGGCATTGACTATGGCTACACCTTC	CASSMRGDRGIDYGYTF
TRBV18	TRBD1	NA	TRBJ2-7	TGTGCCAGCTCACCCCGGACAGGGAACTACGAGCAGTACTTC	CASSPRTGNYEQYF
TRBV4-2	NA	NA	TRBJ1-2	TGTGCCAGCAGCCAAGGACAGCGAAGTGAGGATGGCTACACCTTC	CASSQGQRSEDGYTF
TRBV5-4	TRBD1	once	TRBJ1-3	TGTGCCAGCAGCTTACAGGGGGTTGGAAACACCATATATTTT	CASSLQGVGNTIYF
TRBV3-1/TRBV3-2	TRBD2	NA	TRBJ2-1	TGTGCCAGCAGCCAAGCATTAGCGGGACGACGTGAGCAGTTCTTC	CASSQALAGRREQFF
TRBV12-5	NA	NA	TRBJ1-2	TGTGCTAGTGCTCCGACGGAAGACTATGGCTACACCTTC	CASAPTEDYGYTF
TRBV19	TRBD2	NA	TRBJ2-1	TGTGCCAGTAGTAAGACTAGCGGGAGGGGGCATGAGCAGTTCTTC	CASSKTSGRGHEQFF
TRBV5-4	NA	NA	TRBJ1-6	TGTGCCAGTCAGCTTCGACTCTCCCAACGGGGAAGCTCCTATAATTCACCCCTCCACTTT	CASQLRLSQRGSSYNSPLHF
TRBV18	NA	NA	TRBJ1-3	TGTGCCAGCTCACCGTCCTTGGACACCGGAAACACCATATATTTT	CASSPSLDTGNTIYF
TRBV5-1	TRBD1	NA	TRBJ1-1	TGCGCCAGCAGCTTGGGTTCCGCGGCGGTGAGACAGGGGGACACTGAAGCTTTCTTT	CASSLGSAAVRQGDTEAFF
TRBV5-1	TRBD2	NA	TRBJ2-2	TGCGCCAGCAGCTTGGTCTCCCAAGACTTAGCGGGAGGTGGCACCGGGGAGCTGTTTTTT	CASSLVSQDLAGGGTGELFF
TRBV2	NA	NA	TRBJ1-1	TGTGCCAGCATATACCGTAGGGAGGCTGAAGCTTTCTTT	CASIYRREAEAFF
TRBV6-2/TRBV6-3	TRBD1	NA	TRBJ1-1	TGTGCCAGCAGTTACACCAGACAGGGCGAAGCTTTCTTT	CASSYTRQGEAFF
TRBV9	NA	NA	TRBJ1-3	TGTGCCAGCAGCGTAGGAAACACCATATATTTT	CASSVGNTIYF
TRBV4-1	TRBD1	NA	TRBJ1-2	TGCGCCAGCAGCCAAGATTCCACAGGGGGATGGGAGGGCTACACCTTC	CASSQDSTGGWEGYTF
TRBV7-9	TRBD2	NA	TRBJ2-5	TGTGCCAGCAGCTTAGGCGGGGGTAGCTCGCAAGAGACCCAGTACTTC	CASSLGGGSSQETQYF
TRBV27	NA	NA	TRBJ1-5	TGTGCCAGCAGTTTAGTCGGTTACCCTAATCAGCCCCAGCATTTT	CASSLVGYPNQPQHF
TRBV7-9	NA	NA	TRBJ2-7	TGTGCCAGCAGCGCCCGGGACCTGCCCTACGAGCAGTACTTC	CASSARDLPYEQYF
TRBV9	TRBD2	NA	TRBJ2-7	TGTGCCAGCAGCCCTCAGCGGACTAGCGGAACCCCCTACGAGCAGTACTTC	CASSPQRTSGTPYEQYF